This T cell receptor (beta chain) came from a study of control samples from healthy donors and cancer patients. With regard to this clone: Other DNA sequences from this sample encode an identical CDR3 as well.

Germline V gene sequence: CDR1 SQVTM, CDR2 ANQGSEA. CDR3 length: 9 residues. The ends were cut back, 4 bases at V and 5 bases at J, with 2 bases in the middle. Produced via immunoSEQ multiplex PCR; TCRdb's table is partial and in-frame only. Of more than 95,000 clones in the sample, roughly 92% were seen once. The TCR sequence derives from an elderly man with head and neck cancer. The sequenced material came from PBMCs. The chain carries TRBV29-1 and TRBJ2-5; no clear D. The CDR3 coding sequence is TGCAGCGTTGGGGAGACCCAGTACTTC. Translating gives CSVGETQYF.